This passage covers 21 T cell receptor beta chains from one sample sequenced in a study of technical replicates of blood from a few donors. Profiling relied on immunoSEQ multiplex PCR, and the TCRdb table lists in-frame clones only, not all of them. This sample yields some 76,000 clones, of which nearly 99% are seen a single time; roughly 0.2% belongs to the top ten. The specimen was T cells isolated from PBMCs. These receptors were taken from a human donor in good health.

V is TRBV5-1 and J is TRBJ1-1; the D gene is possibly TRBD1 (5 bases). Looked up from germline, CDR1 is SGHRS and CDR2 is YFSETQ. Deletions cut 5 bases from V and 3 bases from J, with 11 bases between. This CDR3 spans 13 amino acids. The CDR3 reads CASSLDSYTEAFF. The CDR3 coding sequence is TGCGCCAGCAGTTTAGACAGCTACACTGAAGCTTTCTTT.

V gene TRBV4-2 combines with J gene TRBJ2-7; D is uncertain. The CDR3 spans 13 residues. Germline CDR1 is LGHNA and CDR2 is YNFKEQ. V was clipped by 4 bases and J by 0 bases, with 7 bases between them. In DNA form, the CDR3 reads TGTGCCAGCAGCCCCCATCCCTCCTACGAGCAGTACTTC. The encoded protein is CASSPHPSYEQYF.

CDR3 protein: CASGLPGQQETQYF. The CDR3 DNA sequence: TGCGCCAGCGGTCTCCCGGGACAGCAAGAGACCCAGTACTTC. V and J are TRBV5-1 and TRBJ2-5; TRBD1 matches 7 bases. With V trimmed by 7 bases and J by 2 bases, 8 bases remained unmatched. The germline CDR1 and CDR2 sequences are SGHRS and YFSETQ. The CDR3 extends over 14 amino acids.

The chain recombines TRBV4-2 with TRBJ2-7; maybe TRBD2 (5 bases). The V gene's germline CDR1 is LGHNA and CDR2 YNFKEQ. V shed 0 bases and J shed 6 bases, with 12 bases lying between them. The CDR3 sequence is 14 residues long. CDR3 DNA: TGTGCCAGCAGCCAAGATGAGTTGGGAGTCGAGCAGTACTTC. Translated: CASSQDELGVEQYF.

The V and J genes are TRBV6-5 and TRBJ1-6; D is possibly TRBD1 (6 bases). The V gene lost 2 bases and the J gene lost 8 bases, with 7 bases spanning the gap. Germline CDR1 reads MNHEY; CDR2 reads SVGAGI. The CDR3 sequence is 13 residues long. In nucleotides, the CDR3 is TGTGCCAGCAGTTACAGGACAGATTCACCCCTCCACTTT. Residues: CASSYRTDSPLHF.

Here the CDR3 DNA reads TGTGCCAGCAGCGCGGGAGGACTAGCGGAACAGTACTTC. Protein: CASSAGGLAEQYF. This chain joins TRBV5-4 and TRBJ2-7, with 10 positions matching TRBD2. J was trimmed by 10 bases and V by 4 bases; bases with no gene match: 8. The CDR3 length is 13 residues. In germline, CDR1 is SGHNT, CDR2 YYREEE (reference sequence). Combining the CDR3 with reference TRBV5-4 and TRBJ2-7 gives the whole variable domain ETGVTQSPTHLIKTRGQQVTLRCSSQSGHNTVSWYQQALGQGPQFIFQYYREEENGRGNFPPRFSGLQFPNYSSELNVNALELDDSALYLCASSAGGLAEQYFGPGTRLTVT.

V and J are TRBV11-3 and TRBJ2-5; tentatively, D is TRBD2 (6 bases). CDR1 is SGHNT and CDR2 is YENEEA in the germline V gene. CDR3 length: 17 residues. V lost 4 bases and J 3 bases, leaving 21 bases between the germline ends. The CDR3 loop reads CASSYPRLGFSEETQYF. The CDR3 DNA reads TGTGCCAGCAGCTACCCGAGACTAGGTTTTTCGGAAGAGACCCAGTACTTC.

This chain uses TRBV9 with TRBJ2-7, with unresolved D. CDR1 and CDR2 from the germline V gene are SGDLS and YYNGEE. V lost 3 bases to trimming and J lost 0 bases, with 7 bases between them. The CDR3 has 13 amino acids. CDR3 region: CASSATPSYEQYF. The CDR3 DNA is TGTGCCAGCAGCGCCACACCCTCCTACGAGCAGTACTTC.

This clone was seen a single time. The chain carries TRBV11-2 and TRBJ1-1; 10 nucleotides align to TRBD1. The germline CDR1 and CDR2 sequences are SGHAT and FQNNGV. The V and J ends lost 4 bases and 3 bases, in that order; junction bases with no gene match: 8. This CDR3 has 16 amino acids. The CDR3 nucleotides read TGTGCCAGCAGCTCGGGACAGGGGCTGGGTGACACTGAAGCTTTCTTT. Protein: CASSSGQGLGDTEAFF.

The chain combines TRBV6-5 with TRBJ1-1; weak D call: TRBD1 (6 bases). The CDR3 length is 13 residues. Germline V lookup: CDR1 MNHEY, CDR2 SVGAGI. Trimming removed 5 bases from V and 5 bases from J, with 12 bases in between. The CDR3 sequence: CASSKTGRTEAFF. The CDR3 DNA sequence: TGTGCCAGCAGTAAGACAGGTCGTACTGAAGCTTTCTTT.

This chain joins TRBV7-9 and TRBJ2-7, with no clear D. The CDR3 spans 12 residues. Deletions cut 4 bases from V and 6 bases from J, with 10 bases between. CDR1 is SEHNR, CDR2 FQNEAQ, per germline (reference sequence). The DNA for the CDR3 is TGTGCCAGCAGCTATATCCTATCCGAGCAGTACTTC. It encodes CASSYILSEQYF.

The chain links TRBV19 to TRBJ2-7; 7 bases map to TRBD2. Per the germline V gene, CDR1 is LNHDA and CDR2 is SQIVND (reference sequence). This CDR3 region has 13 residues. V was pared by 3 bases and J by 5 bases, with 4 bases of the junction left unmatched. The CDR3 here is CASSMGAGDEQYF. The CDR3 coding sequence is TGTGCCAGTAGTATGGGCGCGGGGGACGAGCAGTACTTC.

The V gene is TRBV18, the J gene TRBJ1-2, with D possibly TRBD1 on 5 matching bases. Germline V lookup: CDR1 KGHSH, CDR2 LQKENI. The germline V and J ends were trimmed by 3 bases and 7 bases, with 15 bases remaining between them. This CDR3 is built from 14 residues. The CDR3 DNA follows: TGTGCCAGCTCACCGGGGTCAGGGATCAGTGGCTACACCTTC. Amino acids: CASSPGSGISGYTF.

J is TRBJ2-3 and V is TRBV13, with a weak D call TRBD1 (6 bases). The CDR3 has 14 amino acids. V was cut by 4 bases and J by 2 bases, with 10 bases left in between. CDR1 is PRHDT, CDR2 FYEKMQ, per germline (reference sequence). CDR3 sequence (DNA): TGTGCCAGCAGCTCCAGGGGAAACACAGATACGCAGTATTTT. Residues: CASSSRGNTDTQYF.

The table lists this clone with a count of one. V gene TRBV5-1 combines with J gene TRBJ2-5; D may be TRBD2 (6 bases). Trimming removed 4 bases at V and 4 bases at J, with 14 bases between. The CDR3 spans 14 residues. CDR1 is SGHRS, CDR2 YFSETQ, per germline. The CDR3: CASSITLAAETQYF. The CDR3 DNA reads TGCGCCAGCAGCATAACACTAGCCGCAGAGACCCAGTACTTC.

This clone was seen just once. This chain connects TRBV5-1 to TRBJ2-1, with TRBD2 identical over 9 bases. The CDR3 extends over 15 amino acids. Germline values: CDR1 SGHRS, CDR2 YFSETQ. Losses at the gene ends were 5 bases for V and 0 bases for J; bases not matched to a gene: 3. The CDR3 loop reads CASRLGLASYNEQFF. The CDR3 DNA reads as TGCGCCAGCAGACTGGGACTAGCCTCCTACAATGAGCAGTTCTTC.

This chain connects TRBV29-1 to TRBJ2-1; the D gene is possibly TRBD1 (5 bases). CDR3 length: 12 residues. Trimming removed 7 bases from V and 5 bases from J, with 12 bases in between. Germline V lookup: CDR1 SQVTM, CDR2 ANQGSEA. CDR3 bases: TGCAGCGCCCTGTTAGGGGACAATGAGCAGTTCTTC. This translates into CSALLGDNEQFF.

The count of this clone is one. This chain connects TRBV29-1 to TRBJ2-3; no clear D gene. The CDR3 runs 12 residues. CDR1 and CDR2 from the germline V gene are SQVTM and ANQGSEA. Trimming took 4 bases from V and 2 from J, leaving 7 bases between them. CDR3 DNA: TGCAGCGTTGGAGTGAACACAGATACGCAGTATTTT. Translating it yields CSVGVNTDTQYF.

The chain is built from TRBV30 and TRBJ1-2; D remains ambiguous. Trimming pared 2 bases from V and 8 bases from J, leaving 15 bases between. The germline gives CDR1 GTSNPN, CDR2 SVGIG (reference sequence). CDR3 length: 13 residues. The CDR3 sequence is CAWSLQPGRGYTF. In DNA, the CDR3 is TGTGCCTGGAGTTTGCAGCCCGGGAGGGGCTACACCTTC.

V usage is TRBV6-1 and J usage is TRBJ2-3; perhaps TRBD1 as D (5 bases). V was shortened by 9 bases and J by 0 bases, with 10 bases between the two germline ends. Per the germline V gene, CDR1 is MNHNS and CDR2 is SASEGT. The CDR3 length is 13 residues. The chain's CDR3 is CASDSYSTDTQYF. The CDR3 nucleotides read TGTGCCAGTGACAGTTATAGCACAGATACGCAGTATTTT.

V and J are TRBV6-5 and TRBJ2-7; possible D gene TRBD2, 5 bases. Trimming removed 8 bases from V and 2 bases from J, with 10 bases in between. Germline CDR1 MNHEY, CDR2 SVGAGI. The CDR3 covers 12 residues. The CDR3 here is CASGRRPYEQYF. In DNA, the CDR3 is TGTGCCAGCGGTCGGAGGCCCTACGAGCAGTACTTC.